This entry concerns a single T cell receptor (beta chain). This entry comes from a study of blood T cell repertoires in COVID-19. CDR3 length equals 18 residues. Germline loops: CDR1 SGDLS, CDR2 YYNGEE. The V and J ends lost 3 bases and 7 bases, in that order; junction bases with no gene match: 19. Generated by immunoSEQ multiplex PCR, the TCRdb table keeps only in-frame clones and is missing some. The data hold 120,000 or so clones, with roughly 85% observed a single time. The chain uses TRBV9 and TRBJ1-2; 9 bases are a match to TRBD1. Sequenced sample: peripheral blood. The TCR comes from a woman aged 80 or over with acute or convalescent COVID-19. The CDR3 region is CASSAGTGSPEYTPGYTF. The CDR3 region has the DNA TGTGCCAGCAGCGCAGGGACAGGGTCGCCGGAGTATACTCCTGGCTACACCTTC.